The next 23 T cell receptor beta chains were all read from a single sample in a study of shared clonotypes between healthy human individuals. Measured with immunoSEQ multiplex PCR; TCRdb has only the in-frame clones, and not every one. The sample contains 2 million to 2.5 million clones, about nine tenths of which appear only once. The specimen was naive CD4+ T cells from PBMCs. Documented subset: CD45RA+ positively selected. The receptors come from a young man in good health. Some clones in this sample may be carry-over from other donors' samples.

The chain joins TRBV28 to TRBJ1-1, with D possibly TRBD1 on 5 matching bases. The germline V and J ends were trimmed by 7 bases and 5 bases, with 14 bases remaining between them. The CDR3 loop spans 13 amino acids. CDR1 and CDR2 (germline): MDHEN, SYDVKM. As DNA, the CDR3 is TGTGCCAGCACTCTCAGGAGGGGAACTGAAGCTTTCTTT. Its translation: CASTLRRGTEAFF.

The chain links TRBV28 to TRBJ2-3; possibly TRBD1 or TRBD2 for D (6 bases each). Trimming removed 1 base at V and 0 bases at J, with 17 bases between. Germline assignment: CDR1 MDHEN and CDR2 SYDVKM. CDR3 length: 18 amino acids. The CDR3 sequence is CASSLLGSGAPSTDTQYF. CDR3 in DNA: TGTGCCAGCAGTTTATTGGGATCGGGGGCGCCTAGCACAGATACGCAGTATTTT.

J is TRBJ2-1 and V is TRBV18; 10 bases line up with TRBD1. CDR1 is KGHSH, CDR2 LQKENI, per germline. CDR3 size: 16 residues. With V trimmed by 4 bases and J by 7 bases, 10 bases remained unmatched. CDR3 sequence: CASSRETGGIGNEQFF. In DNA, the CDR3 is TGTGCCAGCTCACGAGAGACAGGGGGCATTGGAAATGAGCAGTTCTTC.

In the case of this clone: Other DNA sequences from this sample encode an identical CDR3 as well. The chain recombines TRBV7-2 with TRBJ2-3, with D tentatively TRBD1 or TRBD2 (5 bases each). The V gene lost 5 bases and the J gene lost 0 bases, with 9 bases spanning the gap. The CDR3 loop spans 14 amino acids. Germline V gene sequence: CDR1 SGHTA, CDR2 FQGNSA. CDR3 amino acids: CASSPGPSTDTQYF. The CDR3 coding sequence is TGTGCCAGCAGCCCGGGACCAAGCACAGATACGCAGTATTTT.

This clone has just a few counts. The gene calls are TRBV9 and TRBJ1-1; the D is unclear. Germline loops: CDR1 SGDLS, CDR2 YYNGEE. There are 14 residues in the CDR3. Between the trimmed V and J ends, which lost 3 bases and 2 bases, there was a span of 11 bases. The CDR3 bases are TGTGCCAGCAGCGGAGACACGAGAAACACTGAAGCTTTCTTT. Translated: CASSGDTRNTEAFF.

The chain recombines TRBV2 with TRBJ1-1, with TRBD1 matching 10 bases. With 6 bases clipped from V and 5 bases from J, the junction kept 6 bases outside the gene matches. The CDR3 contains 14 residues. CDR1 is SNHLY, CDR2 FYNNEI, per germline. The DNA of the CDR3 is TGTGCCAGCAGGAGACAGGGGGCTTATACTGAAGCTTTCTTT. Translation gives CASRRQGAYTEAFF.

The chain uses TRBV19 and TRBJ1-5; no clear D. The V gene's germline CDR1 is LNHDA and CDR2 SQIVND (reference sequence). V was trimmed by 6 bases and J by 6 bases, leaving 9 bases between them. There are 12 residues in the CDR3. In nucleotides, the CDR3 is TGTGCCAGTAGCTGGTTCCGTCAGCCCCAGCATTTT. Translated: CASSWFRQPQHF. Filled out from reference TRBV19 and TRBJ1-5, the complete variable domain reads DGGITQSPKYLFRKEGQNVTLSCEQNLNHDAMYWYRQDPGQGLRLIYYSQIVNDFQKGDIAEGYSVSREKKESFPLTVTSAQKNPTAFYLCASSWFRQPQHFGDGTRLSIL.

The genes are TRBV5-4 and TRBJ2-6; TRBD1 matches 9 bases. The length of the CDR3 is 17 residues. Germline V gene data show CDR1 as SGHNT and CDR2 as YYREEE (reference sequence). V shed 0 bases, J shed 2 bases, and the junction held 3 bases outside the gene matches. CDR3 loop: CASSLGDRAPGANVLTF. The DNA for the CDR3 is TGTGCCAGCAGCTTGGGGGACAGGGCCCCTGGGGCCAACGTCCTGACTTTC. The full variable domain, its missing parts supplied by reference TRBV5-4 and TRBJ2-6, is ETGVTQSPTHLIKTRGQQVTLRCSSQSGHNTVSWYQQALGQGPQFIFQYYREEENGRGNFPPRFSGLQFPNYSSELNVNALELDDSALYLCASSLGDRAPGANVLTFGAGSRLTVL.

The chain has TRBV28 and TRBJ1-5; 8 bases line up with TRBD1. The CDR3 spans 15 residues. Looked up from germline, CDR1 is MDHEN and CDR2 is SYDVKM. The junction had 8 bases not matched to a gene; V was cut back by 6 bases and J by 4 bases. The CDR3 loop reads CASSRGTGVNQPQHF. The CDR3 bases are TGTGCCAGCAGCCGCGGGACAGGAGTGAATCAGCCCCAGCATTTT.

The CDR3 loop is CASSEWKQGSDEQYF. Here the CDR3 DNA reads TGCGCCAGCAGTGAGTGGAAACAGGGGAGCGACGAGCAGTACTTC. V is TRBV10-1 and J is TRBJ2-7, with 7 bases lining up with TRBD1. This CDR3 comprises 15 residues. Germline loops: CDR1 WNHNN, CDR2 SYGVQD (reference sequence). Germline trimming cut 1 base from V and 5 bases from J; bases unmatched to any gene: 8.

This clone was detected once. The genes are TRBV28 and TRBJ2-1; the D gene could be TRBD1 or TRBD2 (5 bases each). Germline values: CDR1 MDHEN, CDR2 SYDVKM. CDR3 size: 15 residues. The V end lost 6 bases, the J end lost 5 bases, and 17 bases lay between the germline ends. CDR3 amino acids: CASSLPRGSHNEQFF. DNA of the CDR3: TGTGCCAGCAGCCTTCCCCGGGGCTCTCACAATGAGCAGTTCTTC. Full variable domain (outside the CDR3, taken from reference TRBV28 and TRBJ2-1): DVKVTQSSRYLVKRTGEKVFLECVQDMDHENMFWYRQDPGLGLRLIYFSYDVKMKEKGDIPEGYSVSREKKERFSLILESASTNQTSMYLCASSLPRGSHNEQFFGPGTRLTVL.

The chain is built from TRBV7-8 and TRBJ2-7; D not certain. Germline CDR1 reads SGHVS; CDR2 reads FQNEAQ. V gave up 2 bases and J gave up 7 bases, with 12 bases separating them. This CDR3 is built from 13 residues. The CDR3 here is CASSLKDRWEQYF. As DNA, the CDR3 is TGTGCCAGCAGCTTAAAAGATAGATGGGAGCAGTACTTC.

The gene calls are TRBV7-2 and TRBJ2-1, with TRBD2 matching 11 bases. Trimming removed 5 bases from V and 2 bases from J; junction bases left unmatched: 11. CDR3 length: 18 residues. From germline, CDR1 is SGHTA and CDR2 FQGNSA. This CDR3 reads CASSRRRVGLAAYNEQFF. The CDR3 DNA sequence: TGTGCCAGCAGCCGCCGGAGGGTGGGACTAGCGGCCTACAATGAGCAGTTCTTC.

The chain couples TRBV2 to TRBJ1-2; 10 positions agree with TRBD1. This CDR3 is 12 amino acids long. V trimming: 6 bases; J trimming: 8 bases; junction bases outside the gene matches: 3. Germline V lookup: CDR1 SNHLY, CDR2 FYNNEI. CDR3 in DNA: TGTGCCAGCAGCGGGACAGGGGACGGCTACACCTTC. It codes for CASSGTGDGYTF.

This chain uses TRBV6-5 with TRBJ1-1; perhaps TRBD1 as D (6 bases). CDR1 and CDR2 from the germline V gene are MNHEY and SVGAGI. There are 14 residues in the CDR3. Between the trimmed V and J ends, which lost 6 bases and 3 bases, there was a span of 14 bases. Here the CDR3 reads CASRLTGSHTEAFF. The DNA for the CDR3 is TGTGCCAGCAGATTAACAGGGTCCCACACTGAAGCTTTCTTT.

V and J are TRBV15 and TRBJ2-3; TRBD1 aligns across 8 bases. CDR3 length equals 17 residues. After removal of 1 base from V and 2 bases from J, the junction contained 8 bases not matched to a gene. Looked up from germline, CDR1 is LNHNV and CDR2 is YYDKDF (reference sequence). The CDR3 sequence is CATSRVGRQGATDTQYF. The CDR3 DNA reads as TGTGCCACCAGCAGAGTTGGTCGGCAGGGGGCCACAGATACGCAGTATTTT.

The CDR3 DNA is TGTGCCAGCAGCTTTCCGCCACATATTGACAGGGGCACTGAAGCTTTCTTT. Translating gives CASSFPPHIDRGTEAFF. This sequence joins TRBV11-2 and TRBJ1-1; 8 positions agree with TRBD1. With V trimmed by 3 bases and J by 4 bases, 13 bases remained unmatched. Germline V CDR1 and CDR2: SGHAT, FQNNGV. The length of the CDR3 is 17 residues.

CDR3 region: CASSSTSTGGRGYTF. The CDR3 DNA follows: TGTGCCAGCAGTTCCACGTCCACAGGGGGAAGGGGCTACACCTTC. The chain employs TRBV28 and TRBJ1-2; 8 bases align to TRBD1. From germline, CDR1 is MDHEN and CDR2 SYDVKM. With V trimmed by 4 bases and J by 8 bases, 12 bases remained unmatched. The CDR3 extends over 15 amino acids.

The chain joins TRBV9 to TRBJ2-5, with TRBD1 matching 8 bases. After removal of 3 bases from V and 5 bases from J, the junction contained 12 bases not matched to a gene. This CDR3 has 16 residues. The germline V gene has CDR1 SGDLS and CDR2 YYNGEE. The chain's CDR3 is CASSDQPTTGVETQYF. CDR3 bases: TGTGCCAGCAGCGACCAACCCACGACAGGGGTGGAGACCCAGTACTTC. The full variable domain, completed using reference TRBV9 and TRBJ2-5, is DSGVTQTPKHLITATGQRVTLRCSPRSGDLSVYWYQQSLDQGLQFLIQYYNGEERAKGNILERFSAQQFPDLHSELNLSSLELGDSALYFCASSDQPTTGVETQYFGPGTRLLVL.

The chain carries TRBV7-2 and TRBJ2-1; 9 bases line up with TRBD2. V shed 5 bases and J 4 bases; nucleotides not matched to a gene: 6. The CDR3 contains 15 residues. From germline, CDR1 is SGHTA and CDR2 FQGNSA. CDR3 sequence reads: CASSPRAGGYNEQFF. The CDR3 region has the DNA TGTGCCAGCAGCCCCCGGGCGGGAGGGTACAATGAGCAGTTCTTC.

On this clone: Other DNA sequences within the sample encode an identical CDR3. The CDR3 sequence is CASSETGPYGYTF. The CDR3 DNA sequence: TGTGCCAGCAGTGAAACAGGCCCCTATGGCTACACCTTC. The V call is TRBV6-1, the J call TRBJ1-2; D may be TRBD1 (5 bases). The CDR3 contains 13 residues. With 2 bases removed from V and 4 bases from J, the gap between germline ends came to 8 bases. Germline values: CDR1 MNHNS, CDR2 SASEGT.

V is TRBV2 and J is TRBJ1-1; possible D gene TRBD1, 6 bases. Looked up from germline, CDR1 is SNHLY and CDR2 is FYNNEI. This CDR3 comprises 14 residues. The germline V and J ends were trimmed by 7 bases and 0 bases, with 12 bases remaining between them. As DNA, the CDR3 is TGTGCCAGCACTGGGGGCGCGATGAACACTGAAGCTTTCTTT. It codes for CASTGGAMNTEAFF.

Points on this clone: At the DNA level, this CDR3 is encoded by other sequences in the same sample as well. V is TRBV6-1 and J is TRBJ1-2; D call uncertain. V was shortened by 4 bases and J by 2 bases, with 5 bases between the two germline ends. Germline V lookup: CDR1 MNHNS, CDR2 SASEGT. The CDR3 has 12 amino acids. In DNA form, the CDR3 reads TGTGCCAGCAGTGTCTCAAACTATGGCTACACCTTC. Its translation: CASSVSNYGYTF.